Listed below are T cell receptor beta chains from one sample, sequenced in a study of draining lymph node invasion in breast cancer. MiXCR, run by TCRdb on the bulk RNA-seq reads, gives a single entry per CDR3 protein. The repertoire holds around 3,500 distinct CDR3 sequences, with over 65% as singletons. Source material: sorted memory CD4+ effector T cells from a lymph node. The receptor source for this set is a female donor with luminal breast cancer. CDR3s include the opening cysteine and the closing phenylalanine or tryptophan. D genes are given only for firm matches. Only some rows state a clone size, as once, few, many or a class for expanded clones.

D gene	J gene	V gene	clone size	CDR3 length	CDR3 DNA	CDR3 protein
.	TRBJ1-5	TRBV4-1	few	15	TGCGCCAGCAGCCAGGCAGAACAAGTCGATCAGCCCCAGCATTTT	CASSQAEQVDQPQHF
.	TRBJ1-1	TRBV23-1	.	15	TGCGCCAGCAGTCAATCGGGACAACCGAACACTGAAGCTTTCTTT	CASSQSGQPNTEAFF
TRBD2	TRBJ2-2	TRBV7-2	.	16	TGTGCCAGCAGCTCTAGCGGGGGGTCGTTCACCGGGGAGCTGTTTTTT	CASSSSGGSFTGELFF
TRBD2	TRBJ2-1	TRBV19	.	14	TGTGCCAGTAGTATTCTGGGGACTAGCAATGAGCAGTTCTTC	CASSILGTSNEQFF
TRBD1	TRBJ1-5	TRBV12-3/TRBV12-4	.	16	TGTGCCAGCAGTTTGGGCAGGGGGGATAGCAATCAGCCCCAGCATTTT	CASSLGRGDSNQPQHF
.	TRBJ1-6	TRBV9	.	14	TGTGCCAGCAGCGTAGCTGTCGGAACTTCACCCCTCCACTTT	CASSVAVGTSPLHF
.	TRBJ1-6	TRBV28	.	14	TGTGCCAGCTCCGAGGGGGGCGACAATTCACCCCTCCACTTT	CASSEGGDNSPLHF
TRBD1	TRBJ2-1	TRBV6-1	.	14	TGTGCCAGCAGGCTCGACCAGGGGGCAAGCGAGCAGTTCTTC	CASRLDQGASEQFF
.	TRBJ1-2	TRBV7-9	.	13	TGTGCCAGCAGCTTCCCAGGACGGGGGGGCTACACCTTC	CASSFPGRGGYTF
.	TRBJ2-3	TRBV6-2/TRBV6-3	.	14	TGTGCCAGCAGTTACGTCGGGGTATCAGATACGCAGTATTTT	CASSYVGVSDTQYF
.	TRBJ2-7	TRBV4-3	.	14	TGCGCCAGCAGCCAAAGGACAGAGGGCTACGAGCAGTACTTC	CASSQRTEGYEQYF
TRBD2	TRBJ2-7	TRBV28	.	13	TGTGCCAGCAGTTTGGGACGGGAGGCCGAGCAGTACTTC	CASSLGREAEQYF
TRBD2	TRBJ2-3	TRBV5-1	.	16	TGCGCCAGCAGCTTGGCCCGTAGCGGGGGTGCAGATACGCAGTATTTT	CASSLARSGGADTQYF
.	TRBJ2-7	TRBV4-3	.	16	TGCGCCAGCAGCCAGTCGCTCGGGACTTCGGACTACGAGCAGTACTTC	CASSQSLGTSDYEQYF
.	TRBJ1-3	TRBV12-3/TRBV12-4	.	20	TGTGCCAGCAGTCGAAACCCCCGTGGTTACAGAGCTAACTCTGGAAACACCATATATTTT	CASSRNPRGYRANSGNTIYF
TRBD1	TRBJ2-7	TRBV6-6	.	15	TGTGCCAGCAGTCCAACAGGGGGCGCGCGCTACGAGCAGTACTTC	CASSPTGGARYEQYF
.	TRBJ1-5	TRBV6-5	.	12	TGTGCCAGCAGCTCACAGGGTGTGCCCCAGCATTTT	CASSSQGVPQHF
.	TRBJ2-5	TRBV7-2	.	15	TGTGCCAGCAGCTCCCCCCTGGCGGGGAAAGAGACCAAGTACTTC	CASSSPLAGKETKYF
.	TRBJ2-1	TRBV7-2	.	13	TGTGCCAGCAGCTTAGCCGACCGACCGGGGCAGTTCTTC	CASSLADRPGQFF
.	TRBJ2-3	TRBV10-2	.	12	TGCGCCAGCAGTGTTCTGGTCGATACGCAGTATTTT	CASSVLVDTQYF
.	TRBJ1-2	TRBV12-3/TRBV12-4	.	13	TGTGCCAGCAGTCCTCAGGGGACCTATGGCTACACCTTC	CASSPQGTYGYTF
TRBD1	TRBJ1-2	TRBV4-2	.	14	TGTGCCAGCAGCCAGGCCGAACAGGGGAATGGCTACACCTTC	CASSQAEQGNGYTF
.	TRBJ1-2	TRBV4-1	.	13	TGCGCCAGCAGCCAAGAAAGGAAGGATGGCTACACCTTC	CASSQERKDGYTF
.	TRBJ1-4	TRBV7-2	.	15	TGTGCCAGCAGCTTAGCCGGGGTGCGAGGGGAAAAACTGTTTTTT	CASSLAGVRGEKLFF
.	TRBJ1-6	TRBV11-3	.	14	TGTGCCAGCAGCTTAGAGGGCGAAGGTTCACCCCTCCACTTT	CASSLEGEGSPLHF
TRBD1	TRBJ2-3	TRBV24-1	.	15	TGTGCCACCAGTGACCCGGGACAGGGGAAGGATACGCAGTATTTT	CATSDPGQGKDTQYF
.	TRBJ1-5	TRBV4-1	.	13	TGCGCCAGCAGCCAAGAGTACGATCAGCCCCAGCATTTT	CASSQEYDQPQHF
.	TRBJ2-2	TRBV24-1	.	17	TGTGCCACCAGTGACAAACCGGGACGACAGAACACCGGGGAGCTGTTTTTT	CATSDKPGRQNTGELFF
.	TRBJ2-7	TRBV6-5	.	13	TGTGCCTCCTCCTCCCCCGGGTACCGGGAGCAGTACTTC	CASSSPGYREQYF
.	TRBJ2-2	TRBV12-3/TRBV12-4	.	16	TGTGCCAGCAGTTTTCAATGGCAAACGAGGGCCGGGGAGCTGTTTTTT	CASSFQWQTRAGELFF
.	TRBJ2-1	TRBV7-3	few	13	TGTGCCAGCAGCTTCCGGAGGGACAATGAGCAGTTCTTC	CASSFRRDNEQFF
.	TRBJ1-5	TRBV5-8	few	13	TGTGCCAGCAGCTTAATAACGGTTCAGCCCCAGCATTTT	CASSLITVQPQHF
.	TRBJ1-1	TRBV6-5	.	13	TGTGCCAGCAGTTTCTCGGGGGACACTGAAGCTTTCTTT	CASSFSGDTEAFF
.	TRBJ2-1	TRBV29-1	few	12	TGCAGCGTTGCCCCCACTAGTAATGAGCAGTTCTTC	CSVAPTSNEQFF
.	TRBJ1-2	TRBV6-6	few	13	TGTGCCAGCACCCAGGACATATTGGGCGGCTACACCTTC	CASTQDILGGYTF
TRBD1	TRBJ1-6	TRBV5-1	.	16	TGCGCCAGCAGCTTGGAACAGGGGGCCGCAAATTCACCCCTCCACTTT	CASSLEQGAANSPLHF
.	TRBJ1-4	TRBV4-1	.	16	TGCGCCAGCAGCCAAGAAGGAGGGACCCCTAATGAAAAACTGTTTTTT	CASSQEGGTPNEKLFF
.	TRBJ2-3	TRBV3-1	.	15	TGTGCCAGCAGCCAATCGAGGCTGAAGCCGGATACGCAGTATTTT	CASSQSRLKPDTQYF
.	TRBJ2-5	TRBV20-1	.	13	TGCAGTGCTAGGGAGGGCTGGGGGGAGACCCAGTACTTC	CSAREGWGETQYF
.	TRBJ2-1	TRBV21-1	once	14	TGTGCCAGCACGGTGGGAGGGGAATATTATGAGCAGTTCTTC	CASTVGGEYYEQFF
.	TRBJ2-5	TRBV5-4	.	13	TGTGCCAGCAGCTCGGGTCATGAAGAGACCCAGTACTTC	CASSSGHEETQYF
TRBD1	TRBJ1-3	TRBV7-9	.	16	TGTGCCAGCGCCGCGTCAGGGGACAGCTCTGGAAACACCATATATTTT	CASAASGDSSGNTIYF
TRBD2	TRBJ2-5	TRBV20-1	once	14	TGCAGTCCTCTAGCGGGGGCCCAGAGAGAGACCCAGTACTTC	CSPLAGAQRETQYF
.	TRBJ2-1	TRBV3-1	.	14	TGTGCCAGCAGCCACCCCGTGGGCATGGGACTCCCGTTCTTC	CASSHPVGMGLPFF
.	TRBJ2-3	TRBV7-3	few	14	TGTGCCAGCAGTGAGCTCCATAGCACAGATACGCAGTATTTT	CASSELHSTDTQYF
.	TRBJ1-5	TRBV19	.	14	TGTGCCAGTAGTATAGACAGGCCAAATCAGCCCCAGCATTTT	CASSIDRPNQPQHF
.	TRBJ2-7	TRBV10-3	few	15	TGTGCCATCAGTGACCCAAGTGAAAAGCTATACGAGCAGTACTTC	CAISDPSEKLYEQYF
.	TRBJ1-1	TRBV6-6	.	13	TGTGCCACCACGGACAGCATGAACACTGAAGCTTTCTTT	CATTDSMNTEAFF
.	TRBJ2-5	TRBV20-1	once	13	TGCAGTGCTAGCGATCTCTTCCAAGAGACCCAGTACTTC	CSASDLFQETQYF
TRBD2	TRBJ2-3	TRBV9	.	14	TGTGCCAGCAGTCAGACTAGCGGGGGGGATACGCAGTATTTT	CASSQTSGGDTQYF
TRBD1	TRBJ1-2	TRBV4-1	.	14	TGCGCCAGCAGCCCCCAGGGACAGCTCTATGGCTACACCTTC	CASSPQGQLYGYTF
TRBD2	TRBJ2-1	TRBV7-3	.	16	TGTGCCAGCAGCACGGGACTAGCGGGGGGTAGGAATGAGCAGTTCTTC	CASSTGLAGGRNEQFF
.	TRBJ2-1	TRBV4-2	few	17	TGTGCCAGCAGCCACCCACGACTGTCCTCCTCCTACAATGAGCAGTTCTTC	CASSHPRLSSSYNEQFF
TRBD1	TRBJ2-5	TRBV5-1	.	15	TGCGCCAGCAGCTCCGGGACAGGGGGCCTAGAGACCCAGTACTTC	CASSSGTGGLETQYF
.	TRBJ1-6	TRBV20-1	.	14	TGCAGTGCGTTGACCCGCTCCGGAGATTCACCCCTCCACTTT	CSALTRSGDSPLHF
.	TRBJ2-5	TRBV5-5	.	13	TGTGCCAGCAGCTTTCAGGGAGCAGAGACCCAGTACTTC	CASSFQGAETQYF
.	TRBJ2-5	TRBV5-1	.	16	TGCGCTAGCAGCTTGGCCGCGGAGGGGGCCCAAGAGACCCAGTACTTC	CASSLAAEGAQETQYF